This entry describes one T cell receptor beta chain. Its antigen is not identified. The V and J ends lost 5 bases and 5 bases, in that order; junction bases with no gene match: 10. This CDR3 has 15 residues. Germline loops: CDR1 MNHEY, CDR2 SVGAGI. The data are from a study of T cells in localized non-small cell lung cancer. Overall study results and limits: Uninvolved neighboring lung showed the greatest T cell clonality, exceeding tumor. A median of about 50 clones ranked among the top 100 in tumor appeared in adjacent lung. Sequencing covered just one tumor region, so heterogeneity cannot be ruled out.

Clones were read by immunoSEQ multiplex PCR, and TCRdb kept only the in-frame ones, dropping some. The table has more than 20,000 clones, roughly 80% seen once. This sequence was found in a man between 40 and 70 years old with stage II lung adenocarcinoma. V and J are TRBV6-5 and TRBJ2-5; TRBD2 aligns across 8 bases. The sample in question was PBMCs, obtained before any cancer treatment. The CDR3 is CASSQGLARGETQYF. As DNA, the CDR3 is TGTGCCAGCAGTCAAGGACTAGCTCGAGGGGAGACCCAGTACTTC.